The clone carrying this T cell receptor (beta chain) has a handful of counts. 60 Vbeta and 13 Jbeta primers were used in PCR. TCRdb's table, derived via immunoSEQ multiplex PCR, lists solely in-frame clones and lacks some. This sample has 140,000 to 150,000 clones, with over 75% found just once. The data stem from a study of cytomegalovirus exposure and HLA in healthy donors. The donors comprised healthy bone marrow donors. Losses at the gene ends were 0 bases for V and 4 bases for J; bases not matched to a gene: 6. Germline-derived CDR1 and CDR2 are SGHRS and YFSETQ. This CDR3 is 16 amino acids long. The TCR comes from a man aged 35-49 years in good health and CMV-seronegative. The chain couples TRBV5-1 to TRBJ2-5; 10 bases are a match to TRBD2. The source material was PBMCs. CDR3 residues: CASSLVVAGGPETQYF. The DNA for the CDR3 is TGCGCCAGCAGCTTGGTGGTAGCGGGGGGTCCAGAGACCCAGTACTTC.